This is a list of T cell receptor beta chains from one sample in a study of T cells of healthy individuals. TCRdb re-called the 5' RACE reads through MiXCR, storing one row per CDR3 protein. The sample contains tens of thousands of distinct CDR3 sequences, 15% to 20% of which appear only once. Receptors originate from a human donor in good health. CDR3s include the opening cysteine and the closing phenylalanine or tryptophan. Fields, in order: clone size, V gene, D gene, J gene, CDR3 protein, CDR3 DNA. D genes are given only for firm matches. Clone size, where shown, is once, few, many, or a class for clones that have expanded.

>-|TRBV7-9|-|TRBJ2-4
CASSPLTDTKNIQYF
TGTGCCAGCAGCCCCCTGACAGACACCAAAAACATTCAGTACTTC
>many|TRBV7-6|TRBD1|TRBJ1-3
CASSSRTGGNTIYF
TGTGCCAGCAGCTCCCGGACAGGGGGAAACACCATATATTTT
>-|TRBV5-1|TRBD1|TRBJ2-1
CASSLLTGGTREQFF
TGCGCCAGCAGCTTGCTGACAGGGGGTACCCGTGAGCAGTTCTTC
>many|TRBV18|-|TRBJ2-1
CASSRLGGQGTGANEQFF
TGTGCCAGCTCACGCCTTGGGGGGCAAGGGACTGGAGCAAATGAGCAGTTCTTC
>many|TRBV6-2/TRBV6-3|-|TRBJ1-5
CASSNKAREWDQPQHF
TGTGCCAGCAGTAATAAGGCGCGGGAGTGGGATCAGCCCCAGCATTTT
>many|TRBV11-2|-|TRBJ2-3
CASSPGLATDTQYF
TGTGCCAGCAGCCCCGGACTCGCCACAGATACGCAGTATTTT
>many|TRBV5-4|-|TRBJ1-1
CASSLISWSNTEAFF
TGTGCCAGCAGCTTGATATCATGGTCGAACACTGAAGCTTTCTTT
>many|TRBV5-6|-|TRBJ1-1
CASSFRSFTGFTEAFF
TGTGCCAGCAGCTTTAGGTCATTCACAGGGTTCACTGAAGCTTTCTTT
>-|TRBV5-1|-|TRBJ1-4
CASSLDTPSEKLFF
TGCGCCAGCAGCTTGGACACGCCGAGTGAAAAACTGTTTTTT
>-|TRBV27|-|TRBJ2-7
CASSLVHGSSYEQYF
TGTGCCAGCAGTTTAGTCCACGGGAGTAGCTACGAGCAGTACTTC
>many|TRBV28|-|TRBJ1-6
CASSFNVGAGSPLHF
TGTGCCAGCAGTTTCAATGTAGGGGCTGGTTCACCCCTCCACTTT
>many|TRBV5-1|-|TRBJ2-7
CASSLRSDSYEQYF
TGCGCCAGCAGCTTGAGAAGTGACTCCTACGAGCAGTACTTC
>medium-sized|TRBV15|-|TRBJ1-1
CATSRGGSGNTEAFF
TGTGCCACCAGCAGAGGGGGGAGCGGGAACACTGAAGCTTTCTTT
>few|TRBV27|-|TRBJ2-3
CASSLDRTTDTQYF
TGTGCCAGCAGTTTAGATAGGACTACAGATACGCAGTATTTT
>many|TRBV20-1|TRBD1|TRBJ1-1
CSAITGAGVTAEAFF
TGCAGTGCTATCACAGGGGCTGGGGTTACCGCTGAAGCTTTCTTT
>many|TRBV7-9|TRBD1|TRBJ1-1
CASTPTTGGMNTEAFF
TGTGCCAGCACCCCCACGACAGGGGGCATGAACACTGAAGCTTTCTTT
>few|TRBV7-9|TRBD1|TRBJ2-3
CASKPGQGIGGTDTQYF
TGTGCCAGCAAACCGGGACAGGGAATCGGAGGCACAGATACGCAGTATTTT
>many|TRBV28|TRBD2|TRBJ2-7
CASSATSGGLNGRYEQYF
TGTGCCAGCAGTGCCACTAGCGGGGGGCTAAACGGCCGTTACGAGCAGTACTTC
>many|TRBV28|-|TRBJ1-2
CASSVGSYGYTF
TGTGCCAGCTCGGTGGGTAGCTATGGCTACACCTTC
>many|TRBV12-3/TRBV12-4|-|TRBJ2-2
CASSQSTGELFF
TGTGCCAGCAGTCAATCCACCGGGGAGCTGTTTTTT
>many|TRBV29-1|-|TRBJ2-7
CSAVGGPTYEQYF
TGCAGCGCCGTGGGGGGGCCCACCTACGAGCAGTACTTC
>few|TRBV27|TRBD1|TRBJ1-5
CASSLTGGLGNQPQHF
TGTGCCAGCAGTCTGACAGGGGGCTTAGGCAATCAGCCCCAGCATTTT
>many|TRBV5-1|-|TRBJ1-6
CASSPRTAVIGSPLHF
TGCGCCAGCAGCCCTCGGACAGCCGTCATCGGTTCACCCCTCCACTTT
>many|TRBV20-1|TRBD1|TRBJ2-7
CSAPGQGGGYEQYF
TGCAGTGCTCCGGGACAGGGGGGTGGGTACGAGCAGTACTTC
>-|TRBV10-3|TRBD1|TRBJ2-2
CAIRTGTGRKGNTGELFF
TGTGCCATCAGAACTGGGACAGGGCGGAAGGGGAACACCGGGGAGCTGTTTTTT
>-|TRBV15|-|TRBJ1-5
CATSSKGAAQPQHF
TGTGCCACCAGCAGCAAGGGAGCGGCTCAGCCCCAGCATTTT
>many|TRBV4-2|-|TRBJ2-6
CASSQDHFWANVLTF
TGTGCCAGCAGCCAAGACCATTTCTGGGCCAACGTCCTGACTTTC
>-|TRBV20-1|TRBD2|TRBJ2-3
CSASGRGSTDTQYF
TGCAGTGCCAGCGGGAGGGGTAGCACAGATACGCAGTATTTT
>many|TRBV9|-|TRBJ2-7
CASSPRDRPYEQCF
TGTGCCAGCAGCCCGCGGGACCGCCCCTACGAGCAGTGCTTC
>-|TRBV10-2|TRBD2|TRBJ2-3
CASEWTSGAPGGQYF
TGCGCCAGCGAGTGGACTAGCGGGGCCCCGGGGGGGCAGTATTTT
>few|TRBV2|TRBD2|TRBJ2-2
CASSRLAEYGELFF
TGTGCCAGCAGTCGACTAGCGGAGTACGGGGAGCTGTTTTTT
>many|TRBV7-2|TRBD2|TRBJ2-6
CASSRTSGGGPSSGANVLTF
TGTGCCAGCAGCCGAACTAGCGGGGGCGGGCCAAGCTCTGGGGCCAACGTCCTGACTTTC
>-|TRBV9|-|TRBJ2-7
CASSRRVDRNEQYF
TGTGCCAGCAGTCGAAGGGTGGATCGTAACGAGCAGTACTTC
>few|TRBV28|-|TRBJ2-7
CASSLYASSSYEQYF
TGTGCCAGCAGTTTATATGCCTCCAGCTCCTACGAGCAGTACTTC
>-|TRBV4-2|TRBD1|TRBJ1-6
CASSQGQGVNSPLHF
TGTGCCAGCAGCCAAGGACAGGGGGTTAATTCACCCCTCCACTTT
>-|TRBV11-2|-|TRBJ2-5
CASSLPTQETQYF
TGTGCCAGCAGCTTACCTACACAAGAGACCCAGTACTTC
>-|TRBV29-1|-|TRBJ1-4
CSVTGTQNEKLFF
TGCAGCGTCACCGGGACCCAGAATGAAAAACTGTTTTTT
>few|TRBV11-2|-|TRBJ2-3
CASSAGEWEITDTQYF
TGTGCCAGCAGCGCCGGAGAATGGGAGATCACAGATACGCAGTATTTT
>many|TRBV28|-|TRBJ2-2
CASSSRGGELFF
TGTGCCAGCAGTTCACGGGGGGGGGAGCTGTTTTTT
>-|TRBV30|-|TRBJ2-2
CAWIRGPPNTGELFF
TGTGCCTGGATAAGAGGTCCCCCGAACACCGGGGAGCTGTTTTTT
>few|TRBV12-5|TRBD1|TRBJ1-2
CASGSQGLYGYTF
TGTGCTAGTGGTTCACAGGGGCTCTATGGCTACACCTTC
>many|TRBV28|-|TRBJ1-4
CASGESKREKLFF
TGTGCCAGTGGTGAGAGTAAAAGGGAAAAACTGTTTTTT
>-|TRBV5-1|-|TRBJ2-1
CASSLVGDTLYNEQFF
TGCGCCAGCAGCTTGGTCGGGGACACTTTATACAATGAGCAGTTCTTC
>many|TRBV7-2|-|TRBJ1-1
CASSSTGNLITEAFF
TGTGCCAGCAGCTCCACGGGAAATCTCATCACTGAAGCTTTCTTT